This T cell receptor beta chain was found in a study of vaccination and CD4 T cells after COVID-19. Study-level findings and limits: Median SARS-CoV-2-reactive clonotypes rose from roughly 22 to 38, not significantly. Median about 90% of reactive clones detected in convalescent patients emerged only post-vaccination.

The sample's treatment: approximately nine-day PBMC culture with coronavirus spike peptide pools or control peptides (ViraFEST assay). Dates of positive PCR ran from March to December 2020, before US Alpha, Beta and Delta variants. This clonotype was detected a few times. Its specificity is unknown. Cultured CD4+ T-cell DNA underwent Oncomine TCR Beta short-read sequencing. Genomic DNA was extracted from cultured CD4+ T cells. TCRdb ran MiXCR on the PCR reads and lists one entry per CDR3 protein. The data show approximately 12,000 distinct CDR3 sequences, more than 35% seen once. Sequencing was done on a sample of cultured CD4+ T cells from blood. This receptor was obtained from a human donor with COVID-19.

CDR3 residues: CASSMVGFIGYGYTF. CDR3 nucleotide sequence: TGTGCCAGTAGTATGGTCGGATTTATCGGGTATGGCTACACCTTC. The chain employs TRBV19 and TRBJ1-2; D not resolved. Germline CDR1 is LNHDA and CDR2 is SQIVND (reference sequence). CDR3 size: 15 residues. The V end lost 3 bases, the J end lost 5 bases, and 16 bases lay between the germline ends.